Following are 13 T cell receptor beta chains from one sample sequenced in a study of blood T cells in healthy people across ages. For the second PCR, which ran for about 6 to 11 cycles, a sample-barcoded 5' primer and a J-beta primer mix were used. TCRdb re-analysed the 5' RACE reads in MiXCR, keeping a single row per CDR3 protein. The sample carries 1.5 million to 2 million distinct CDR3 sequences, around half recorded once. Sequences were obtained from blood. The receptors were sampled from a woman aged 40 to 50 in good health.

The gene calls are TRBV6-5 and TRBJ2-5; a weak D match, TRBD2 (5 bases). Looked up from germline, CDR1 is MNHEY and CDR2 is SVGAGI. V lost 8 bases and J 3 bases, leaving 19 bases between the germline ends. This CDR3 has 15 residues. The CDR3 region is CASQGRGRMEETQYF. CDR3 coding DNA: TGTGCCAGCCAAGGCCGGGGTCGAATGGAAGAGACCCAGTACTTC.

The CDR3 region is CASSWGGDFYNEQFF. The CDR3, as DNA: TGTGCCAGCAGTTGGGGGGGGGACTTCTACAATGAGCAGTTCTTC. The chain couples TRBV6-6 to TRBJ2-1, with 7 nucleotides matching TRBD2. This CDR3 has 15 residues. Germline V CDR1 and CDR2: MNHNY, SVGAGI (reference sequence). V shed 4 bases, J shed 3 bases, and the junction held 6 bases outside the gene matches.

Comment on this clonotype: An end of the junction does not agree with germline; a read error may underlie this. CDR3 DNA sequence: TGTGCCAGCAGTTACTCATCGACTAGCGGAGGCTACGGGCAGTACTTC. It yields the protein CASSYSSTSGGYGQYF. The chain carries TRBV6-6 and TRBJ2-7; 9 bases line up with TRBD2. The CDR3 totals 16 residues. CDR1 and CDR2 (germline): MNHNY, SVGAGI (reference sequence).

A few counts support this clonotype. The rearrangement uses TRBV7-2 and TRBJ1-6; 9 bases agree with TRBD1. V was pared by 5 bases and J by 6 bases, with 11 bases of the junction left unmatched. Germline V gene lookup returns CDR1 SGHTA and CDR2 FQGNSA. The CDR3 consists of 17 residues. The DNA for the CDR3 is TGTGCCAGCAGCCGCCTGGGGGGACAGGGCCTTAATTCACCCCTCCACTTT. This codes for CASSRLGGQGLNSPLHF.

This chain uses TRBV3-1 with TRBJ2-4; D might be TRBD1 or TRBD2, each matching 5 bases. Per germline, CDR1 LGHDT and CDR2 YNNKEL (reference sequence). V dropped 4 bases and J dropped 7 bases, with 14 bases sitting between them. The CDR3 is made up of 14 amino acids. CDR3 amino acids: CASSRPLEGNIQYF. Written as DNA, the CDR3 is TGTGCCAGCAGCCGGCCCCTAGAGGGGAACATTCAGTACTTC. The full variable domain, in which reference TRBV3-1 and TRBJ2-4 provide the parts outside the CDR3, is DTAVSQTPKYLVTQMGNDKSIKCEQNLGHDTMYWYKQDSKKFLKIMFSYNNKELIINETVPNRFSPKSPDKAHLNLHINSLELGDSAVYFCASSRPLEGNIQYFGAGTRLSVL.

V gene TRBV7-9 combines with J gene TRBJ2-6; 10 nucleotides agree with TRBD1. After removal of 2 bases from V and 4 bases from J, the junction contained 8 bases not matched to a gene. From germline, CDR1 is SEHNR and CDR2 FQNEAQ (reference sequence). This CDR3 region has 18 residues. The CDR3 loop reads CASSLTGQGDTGANVLTF. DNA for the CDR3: TGTGCCAGCAGCTTAACCGGACAGGGGGATACAGGGGCCAACGTCCTGACTTTC.

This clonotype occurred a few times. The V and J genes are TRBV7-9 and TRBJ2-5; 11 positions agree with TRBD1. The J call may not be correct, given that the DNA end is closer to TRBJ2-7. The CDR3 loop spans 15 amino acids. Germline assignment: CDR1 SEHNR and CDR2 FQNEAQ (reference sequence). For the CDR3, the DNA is TGTGCCAGCAGCTCCCCGGGACAGGGGGAAAACGAGCAGTACTTC. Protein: CASSSPGQGENEQYF.

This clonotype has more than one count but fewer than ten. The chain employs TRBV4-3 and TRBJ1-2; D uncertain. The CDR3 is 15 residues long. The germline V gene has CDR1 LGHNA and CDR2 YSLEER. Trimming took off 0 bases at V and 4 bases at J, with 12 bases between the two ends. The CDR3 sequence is CASSQEPGQPYGYTF. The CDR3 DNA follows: TGCGCCAGCAGCCAAGAGCCTGGGCAGCCCTATGGCTACACCTTC.

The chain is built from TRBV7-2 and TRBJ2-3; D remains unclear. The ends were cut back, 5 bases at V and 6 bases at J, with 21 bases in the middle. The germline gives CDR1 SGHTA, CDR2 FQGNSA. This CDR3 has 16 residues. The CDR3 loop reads CASSPQWGSGGDTQYF. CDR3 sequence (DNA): TGTGCCAGCAGCCCACAATGGGGATCGGGTGGGGATACGCAGTATTTT.

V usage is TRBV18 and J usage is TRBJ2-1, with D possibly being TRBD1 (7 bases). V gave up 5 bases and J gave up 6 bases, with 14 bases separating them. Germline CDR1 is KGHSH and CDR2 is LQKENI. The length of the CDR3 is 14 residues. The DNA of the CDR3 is TGTGCCAGCTCAAGATCAGGGGGAGGCAATGAGCAGTTCTTC. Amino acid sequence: CASSRSGGGNEQFF.

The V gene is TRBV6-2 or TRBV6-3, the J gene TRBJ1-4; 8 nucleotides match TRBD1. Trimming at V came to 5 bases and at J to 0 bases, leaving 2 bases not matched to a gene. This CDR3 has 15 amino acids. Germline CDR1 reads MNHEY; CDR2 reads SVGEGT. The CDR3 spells CASSRTGSTNEKLFF. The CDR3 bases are TGTGCCAGCAGTCGGACAGGGTCAACTAATGAAAAACTGTTTTTT.

CDR3 region: CASSAPSGAGTDTQYF. The DNA of the CDR3 is TGCGCCAGCAGCGCACCTAGCGGGGCAGGCACAGATACGCAGTATTTT. The chain couples TRBV5-1 to TRBJ2-3; the match to TRBD2 covers 9 bases. V was pared by 4 bases and J by 1 base, with 7 bases of the junction left unmatched. Germline assignment: CDR1 SGHRS and CDR2 YFSETQ. The CDR3 is 16 amino acids.

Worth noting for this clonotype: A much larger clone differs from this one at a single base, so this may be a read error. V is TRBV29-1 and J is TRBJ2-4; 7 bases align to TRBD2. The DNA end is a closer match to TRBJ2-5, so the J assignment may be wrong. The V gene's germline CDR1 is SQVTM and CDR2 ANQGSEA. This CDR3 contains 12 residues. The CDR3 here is CGVGGGYETQYF. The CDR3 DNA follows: TGCGGCGTAGGCGGGGGTTACGAGACCCAGTACTTC.